This record looks at one T cell receptor (beta chain) sequence and its context. The PCR ran on 60 Vbeta and 13 Jbeta primers. The method was immunoSEQ multiplex PCR; TCRdb's version includes in-frame clones alone and lacks a portion of them. The sample has some 130,000 clones, over 60% seen once. The sample originates from a study of cytomegalovirus exposure and HLA in healthy donors. The germline V and J ends were trimmed by 0 bases and 1 base, with 10 bases remaining between them. There are 15 residues in the CDR3. CDR1 and CDR2 from the germline V gene are MNHEY and SVGAGI. The specimen sequenced was PBMCs. This chain links TRBV6-5 with TRBJ2-7; tentative D call: TRBD1 (6 bases). This sequence was found in a human donor in good health. The CDR3, as DNA: TGTGCCAGCAGTTACTCGGACAGTCGGTCCTACGAGCAGTACTTC. This encodes CASSYSDSRSYEQYF.